These 28 T cell receptor beta chains share one sample of origin, sequenced in a study of chemoradiotherapy in HPV16-positive cancers. Sequencing used immunoSEQ multiplex PCR; TCRdb keeps in-frame clones, though not all of them. This repertoire shows 15,000 or so clones, 80% to 90% found once; its top ten account for 3.5%. The sequenced sample was blood, obtained from a patient who underwent chemoradiotherapy. These receptor sequences come from a human donor with HPV-associated anogenital cancer.

This chain links TRBV23-1 with TRBJ1-1, with D uncertain. TRBV23-1 is recorded as an ORF, its role being uncertain. This CDR3 region has 15 residues. V was trimmed by 2 bases and J by 7 bases, leaving 17 bases between them. CDR3 sequence reads: CASSQEAPGVSEAFF. The CDR3 DNA reads as TGCGCCAGCAGTCAAGAGGCCCCCGGTGTGAGTGAAGCTTTCTTT.

The chain combines TRBV5-1 with TRBJ1-1, with TRBD1 identical over 8 bases. The CDR3 consists of 14 residues. The germline gives CDR1 SGHRS, CDR2 YFSETQ. The J segment lost 1 base and the V segment lost 4 bases, leaving 3 bases of the junction unmatched. The CDR3, as DNA: TGCGCCAGCAGCCCACAGGGGGGGAACACTGAAGCTTTCTTT. Translating it yields CASSPQGGNTEAFF. Full variable domain (rest looked up from reference TRBV5-1 and TRBJ1-1): KAGVTQTPRYLIKTRGQQVTLSCSPISGHRSVSWYQQTPGQGLQFLFEYFSETQRNKGNFPGRFSGRQFSNSRSEMNVSTLELGDSALYLCASSPQGGNTEAFFGQGTRLTVV.

The CDR3 here is CASTPSPGGHYGYTF. DNA for the CDR3: TGTGCCAGCACCCCTTCCCCGGGGGGCCATTATGGCTACACCTTC. The chain carries TRBV2 and TRBJ1-2; TRBD1 might be the D (6 bases). Germline loops: CDR1 SNHLY, CDR2 FYNNEI. Trimming pared 7 bases from V and 5 bases from J, leaving 20 bases between. There are 15 residues in the CDR3.

The chain joins TRBV28 to TRBJ2-1, with 8 bases aligning to TRBD1. The CDR3 spans 13 residues. Germline V CDR1 and CDR2: MDHEN, SYDVKM. V gave up 8 bases and J gave up 7 bases; unmatched junction bases: 7. The CDR3: CASSLQGANEQFF. DNA of the CDR3: TGTGCCAGCTCGCTGCAGGGGGCTAATGAGCAGTTCTTC.

The J gene is TRBJ1-5, the V gene TRBV30; no definite D call. Germline CDR1 GTSNPN, CDR2 SVGIG (reference sequence). The CDR3 covers 13 residues. Trimming took off 4 bases at V and 1 base at J, with 8 bases between the two ends. The CDR3 coding sequence is TGTGCCTGGAATCGAGGGAGCAATCAGCCCCAGCATTTT. It is translated as CAWNRGSNQPQHF.

The chain uses TRBV28 and TRBJ2-1; 12 bases are a match to TRBD2. This CDR3 has 15 amino acids. Germline assignment: CDR1 MDHEN and CDR2 SYDVKM. J gave up 8 bases and V 4 bases, and 6 bases lay outside the gene matches. The CDR3 is CASSSTSGRGYEQFF. DNA for the CDR3: TGTGCCAGCAGTTCGACTAGCGGGAGAGGGTATGAGCAGTTCTTC.

The V and J genes are TRBV16 and TRBJ1-1, with D unclear. Germline V gene data show CDR1 as KGHSY and CDR2 as FQNENV. The CDR3 spans 13 residues. Trimming took 4 bases from V and 5 from J, leaving 11 bases between them. CDR3 protein: CASSRTPGTEAFF. In nucleotides, the CDR3 is TGTGCCAGCAGCCGAACCCCGGGGACTGAAGCTTTCTTT.

The DNA for the CDR3 is TGTGCCAGCAGCTCCCCAGTGTCAGATACGCAGTATTTT. Translation: CASSSPVSDTQYF. The chain is built from TRBV7-2 and TRBJ2-3, with D unclear. V lost 4 bases to trimming and J lost 4 bases, with 9 bases between them. From germline, CDR1 is SGHTA and CDR2 FQGNSA. The CDR3 contains 13 residues.

The CDR3 protein is CASSHIRGAGSYEQYF. The CDR3 nucleotides are TGTGCCAGCAGCCACATCCGAGGGGCAGGGTCCTACGAGCAGTACTTC. V usage is TRBV7-9 and J usage is TRBJ2-7; the D gene could be TRBD1 or TRBD2 (5 bases each). Trimming took 5 bases from V and 1 from J, leaving 18 bases between them. Germline V gives CDR1 SEHNR, CDR2 FQNEAQ (reference sequence). The CDR3 contains 16 residues.

The J gene is TRBJ2-5, the V gene TRBV19; 7 bases map to TRBD1. V lost 6 bases, J lost 5 bases, and 3 bases stayed unmatched. The CDR3 totals 12 residues. Germline V gene lookup returns CDR1 LNHDA and CDR2 SQIVND (reference sequence). The CDR3 here is CASRTGSETQYF. The CDR3 region has the DNA TGTGCCAGTAGGACAGGGTCGGAGACCCAGTACTTC. The full variable domain, its missing parts supplied by reference TRBV19 and TRBJ2-5, is DGGITQSPKYLFRKEGQNVTLSCEQNLNHDAMYWYRQDPGQGLRLIYYSQIVNDFQKGDIAEGYSVSREKKESFPLTVTSAQKNPTAFYLCASRTGSETQYFGPGTRLLVL.

This chain's CDR3 is CASSLFDRNYEQYF. The CDR3 DNA follows: TGTGCCAGCAGCTTATTCGACAGGAACTACGAGCAGTACTTC. The rearrangement links TRBV11-2 to TRBJ2-7; maybe TRBD1 (6 bases). CDR3 length: 14 residues. V shed 2 bases and J shed 3 bases, with 11 bases lying between them. CDR1 and CDR2 (germline): SGHAT, FQNNGV. The full variable domain, its missing parts supplied by reference TRBV11-2 and TRBJ2-7, is EAGVAQSPRYKIIEKRQSVAFWCNPISGHATLYWYQQILGQGPKLLIQFQNNGVVDDSQLPKDRFSAERLKGVDSTLKIQPAKLEDSAVYLCASSLFDRNYEQYFGPGTRLTVT.

V usage is TRBV9 and J usage is TRBJ1-5; D is possibly TRBD1 (5 bases). Germline lookup yields CDR1 SGDLS and CDR2 YYNGEE. Trimming cost V 4 bases and J 3 bases, with 14 bases left between them. CDR3 length: 15 residues. The CDR3 region has the DNA TGTGCCAGCAGCACCTCCGACAGTTACAATCAGCCCCAGCATTTT. Translating gives CASSTSDSYNQPQHF.

The chain employs TRBV6-1 and TRBJ1-1; no clear D. The CDR3 has 13 amino acids. Germline V CDR1 and CDR2: MNHNS, SASEGT. Trimming cost V 9 bases and J 3 bases, with 14 bases left between them. The CDR3 bases are TGTGCCAGTGTTATTTTTGGAGACACTGAAGCTTTCTTT. This codes for CASVIFGDTEAFF.

V and J are TRBV2 and TRBJ2-5; D not certain. Germline-derived CDR1 and CDR2 are SNHLY and FYNNEI. The CDR3 totals 11 residues. Trimming took off 3 bases at V and 5 bases at J, with 4 bases between the two ends. The CDR3 coding sequence is TGTGCCAGCAGTGAGGTGGAGACCCAGTACTTC. This translates into CASSEVETQYF.

The V and J genes are TRBV7-9 and TRBJ1-2; D not certain. Germline V lookup: CDR1 SEHNR, CDR2 FQNEAQ (reference sequence). With 0 bases removed from V and 6 bases from J, the gap between germline ends came to 17 bases. The CDR3 runs to 16 residues. The CDR3 protein is CASSLASTAGRDGYTF. The CDR3 DNA reads as TGTGCCAGCAGCTTAGCGAGCACCGCCGGAAGAGATGGCTACACCTTC.

DNA for the CDR3: TGTGCCAGCACCCAGACAGGGGGCTATGGCTACACCTTC. It translates to CASTQTGGYGYTF. V gene TRBV7-2 combines with J gene TRBJ1-2; 9 nucleotides agree with TRBD1. Trimming took 7 bases from V and 4 from J; bases not matched to a gene: 4. From germline, CDR1 is SGHTA and CDR2 FQGNSA. This CDR3 comprises 13 residues.

This clone has just one count. The chain recombines TRBV11-3 with TRBJ1-3; D unresolved. V gave up 5 bases and J gave up 0 bases, with 20 bases separating them. Germline CDR1 SGHNT, CDR2 YENEEA. This CDR3 has 18 residues. CDR3 nucleotide sequence: TGTGCCAGCAGCGCCGGGCCCTTCCTTCCGAGCTCTGGAAACACCATATATTTT. It encodes CASSAGPFLPSSGNTIYF.

J is TRBJ1-1 and V is TRBV6-6, with 8 bases lining up with TRBD1. CDR3 length: 14 residues. CDR1 MNHNY and CDR2 SVGAGI come from the germline V gene (reference sequence). The junction had 5 bases not matched to a gene; V was cut back by 6 bases and J by 2 bases. The CDR3 sequence is CASSSGQGNTEAFF. The DNA for the CDR3 is TGTGCCAGCAGCTCTGGACAGGGAAACACTGAAGCTTTCTTT.

V usage is TRBV6-6 and J usage is TRBJ1-1; a weak D match, TRBD1 (6 bases). The length of the CDR3 is 16 residues. The germline gives CDR1 MNHNY, CDR2 SVGAGI (reference sequence). Trimming removed 0 bases at V and 4 bases at J, with 15 bases between. CDR3 DNA sequence: TGTGCCAGCAGTTACTCGAAGGCTCCAGGGGCCACTGAAGCTTTCTTT. Translated, it gives CASSYSKAPGATEAFF.

This chain links TRBV14 with TRBJ2-5; 7 positions agree with TRBD1. This CDR3 comprises 15 residues. The V and J ends lost 4 bases and 0 bases, in that order; junction bases with no gene match: 5. Germline assignment: CDR1 SGHDN and CDR2 FVKESK. CDR3 loop: CASSPGTAYQETQYF. CDR3 in DNA: TGTGCCAGCAGCCCCGGGACAGCGTACCAAGAGACCCAGTACTTC.

The V and J genes are TRBV11-2 and TRBJ1-2; no firm D call. Germline lookup yields CDR1 SGHAT and CDR2 FQNNGV. V gave up 2 bases and J gave up 8 bases, with 9 bases separating them. The CDR3 has 12 residues. CDR3 amino acids: CASSLYSTGYTF. CDR3 sequence (DNA): TGTGCCAGCAGCTTATACAGCACCGGCTACACCTTC.

The chain couples TRBV9 to TRBJ2-6; 13 nucleotides match TRBD2. V gave up 0 bases and J gave up 1 base; unmatched junction bases: 13. The V gene's germline CDR1 is SGDLS and CDR2 YYNGEE. The CDR3 is made up of 22 amino acids. CDR3 coding DNA: TGTGCCAGCAGCGTAGGACAGAATACGGTGGGACTAGCGGGATCTGGGGCCAACGTCCTGACTTTC. This sequence encodes CASSVGQNTVGLAGSGANVLTF.

This clone was counted a few times. This sequence joins TRBV6-4 and TRBJ2-1; 11 positions agree with TRBD2. Per the germline V gene, CDR1 is MRHNA and CDR2 is SNTAGT. Trimming took 3 bases from V and 11 from J; bases not matched to a gene: 3. The CDR3 covers 13 residues. The CDR3 DNA sequence: TGTGCCAGCAGTGAGGGGACTAGCGGAAAGCAGTTCTTC. Protein: CASSEGTSGKQFF.

V gene TRBV6-1 combines with J gene TRBJ1-1; D is undetermined. Trimming pared 6 bases from V and 0 bases from J, leaving 14 bases between. Germline V lookup: CDR1 MNHNS, CDR2 SASEGT. The CDR3 extends over 15 amino acids. Written as DNA, the CDR3 is TGTGCCAGCAGCGCCGGACGGGCGATGAACACTGAAGCTTTCTTT. Its translation: CASSAGRAMNTEAFF.

The rearrangement uses TRBV28 and TRBJ1-2, with a tentative D call TRBD1 (6 bases). The CDR3 runs 13 residues. Germline CDR1 and CDR2: MDHEN and SYDVKM. Trimming stripped 6 bases from V and 0 bases from J, with 8 bases between. The CDR3 DNA sequence: TGTGCCAGCAGATCAGGGGCTAACTATGGCTACACCTTC. Its protein product is CASRSGANYGYTF.

The rearrangement links TRBV9 to TRBJ2-7; D is undetermined. The CDR3 runs to 14 residues. V lost 1 base to trimming and J lost 0 bases, with 8 bases between them. Germline lookup yields CDR1 SGDLS and CDR2 YYNGEE. CDR3 sequence reads: CASSVSVGSYEQYF. In DNA, the CDR3 is TGTGCCAGCAGCGTATCCGTGGGCTCCTACGAGCAGTACTTC.

J is TRBJ2-3 and V is TRBV19; 9 nucleotides agree with TRBD2. V was clipped by 4 bases and J by 2 bases; unmatched bases: 7. There are 16 residues in the CDR3. Germline CDR1 is LNHDA and CDR2 is SQIVND (reference sequence). CDR3 DNA: TGTGCCAGTAGTAATCCCCCTAGCGGGATCACAGATACGCAGTATTTT. It yields the protein CASSNPPSGITDTQYF.

The chain carries TRBV29-1 and TRBJ2-7; 8 bases map to TRBD1. The CDR3 has 15 residues. Germline-derived CDR1 and CDR2 are SQVTM and ANQGSEA. The trim removed 3 bases at V and 3 bases at J, leaving 10 bases unmatched. CDR3 region: CSVDFQGAKNYEQYF. CDR3 coding DNA: TGCAGCGTTGATTTCCAGGGGGCTAAGAACTACGAGCAGTACTTC.